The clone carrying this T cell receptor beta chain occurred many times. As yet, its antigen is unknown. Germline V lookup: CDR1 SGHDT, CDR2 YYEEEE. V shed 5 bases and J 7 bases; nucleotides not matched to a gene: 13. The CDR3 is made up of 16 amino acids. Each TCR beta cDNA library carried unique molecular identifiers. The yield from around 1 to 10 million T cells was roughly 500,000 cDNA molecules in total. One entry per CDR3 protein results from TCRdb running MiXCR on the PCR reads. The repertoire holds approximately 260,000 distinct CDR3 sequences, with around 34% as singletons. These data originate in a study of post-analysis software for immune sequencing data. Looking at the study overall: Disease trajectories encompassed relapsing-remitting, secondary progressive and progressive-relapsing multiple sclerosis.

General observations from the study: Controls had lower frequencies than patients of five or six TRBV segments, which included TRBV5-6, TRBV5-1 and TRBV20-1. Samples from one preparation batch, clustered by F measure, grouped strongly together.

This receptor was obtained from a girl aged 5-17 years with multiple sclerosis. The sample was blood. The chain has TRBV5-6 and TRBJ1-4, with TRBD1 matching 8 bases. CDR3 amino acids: CASRDTRGPVPEKLFF. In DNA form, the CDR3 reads TGTGCCAGCAGAGATACCAGGGGGCCCGTACCTGAAAAACTGTTTTTT. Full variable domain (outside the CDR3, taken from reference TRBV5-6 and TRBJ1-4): DAGVTQSPTHLIKTRGQQVTLRCSPKSGHDTVSWYQQALGQGPQFIFQYYEEEERQRGNFPDRFSGHQFPNYSSELNVNALLLGDSALYLCASRDTRGPVPEKLFFGSGTQLSVL.